This is a list of T cell receptor beta chains from one sample in a study of cytomegalovirus exposure and HLA in healthy donors. Clones were read by immunoSEQ multiplex PCR, and TCRdb kept only the in-frame ones, dropping some. The sample comprises 100,000 to 150,000 clones, more than 65% of which are singletons, and about 13% rests with the top ten. The sample comprised PBMCs. These receptor sequences come from a middle-aged woman in good health and CMV-seropositive. CDR3s include the opening cysteine and the closing phenylalanine or tryptophan. The D gene is left open where the match is weak. Clone size is shown for a subset of rows, as once, few, many or a class of expanded clone.

>TRBV2|NA|NA|TRBJ1-1
TGTGCCAGCAGGACGGGCACTGAAGCTTTCTTT
CASRTGTEAFF
>TRBV6-5|NA|once|TRBJ1-2
TGTGCCAGCAGTCGACGGCGGGGGCGGAATGGCTACACCTTC
CASSRRRGRNGYTF
>TRBV6-6|TRBD1|once|TRBJ1-2
TGTGCCAGCAGTCCCCGGGACAGGGGTAACTATGGCTACACCTTC
CASSPRDRGNYGYTF
>TRBV6-1|TRBD1|few|TRBJ2-7
TGTGCCAGCAGTGAAGGGACAGGGGGCAACTACGAGCAGTACTTC
CASSEGTGGNYEQYF
>TRBV5-1|TRBD1|NA|TRBJ2-1
TGCGCCAGCAGCTTGAGACAGGGGGCCTATGAGCAGTTCTTC
CASSLRQGAYEQFF
>TRBV2|TRBD1|NA|TRBJ2-1
TGTGCCAGCAGTGAAATGGGACAGGGAACCTACAATGAGCAGTTCTTC
CASSEMGQGTYNEQFF
>TRBV2|NA|NA|TRBJ2-5
TGTGCCAGCAGTGGAGAGGGGGATCAGTACTTC
CASSGEGDQYF
>TRBV5-1|NA|NA|TRBJ2-1
TGCGCCAGCAGCTTGGTTGCGGGGCCTAGCGCCCACAATGAGCAGTTCTTC
CASSLVAGPSAHNEQFF
>TRBV6-6|TRBD2|few|TRBJ2-7
TGTGCCAGCAGCCCCGGGACTAGAAATGTCGAGCAGTACTTC
CASSPGTRNVEQYF
>TRBV28|NA|NA|TRBJ1-4
TGTGCCAGCAGTTTAGGCTCCCAGAATGAAAAACTGTTTTTT
CASSLGSQNEKLFF
>TRBV28|NA|NA|TRBJ2-1
TGTGCCAGCAGCCCTTATCTCGGGAGCTCCTACAATGAGCAGTTCTTC
CASSPYLGSSYNEQFF
>TRBV7-9|NA|few|TRBJ1-1
TGTGCCAGCAGCCCCATGGGGGCTGCCGCCAGTGAAGCTTTCTTT
CASSPMGAAASEAFF
>TRBV7-9|NA|NA|TRBJ2-2
TGTGCCAGCAGCTTAGGGGCTAGCGCCTTTTCAAGGCCCGGGGAGCTGTTTTTT
CASSLGASAFSRPGELFF
>TRBV6-5|TRBD1|NA|TRBJ1-5
TGTGCCAGCAGCTACTCGACAGGGAGTCAGCCCCAGCATTTT
CASSYSTGSQPQHF
>TRBV6-1|NA|once|TRBJ2-7
TGTGCCAGCAGTGAAGCGCCTGGGAGCGAGCAGTACTTC
CASSEAPGSEQYF
>TRBV5-1|NA|NA|TRBJ1-3
TGCGCCAGCAGCTTCGCGAGCTCTGGAAACACCATATATTTT
CASSFASSGNTIYF
>TRBV27|TRBD2|NA|TRBJ2-5
TGTGCCAGCAGTCAAGGACTAGCGGGAGGGCGAGAGACCCAGTACTTC
CASSQGLAGGRETQYF
>TRBV23-1|TRBD1|NA|TRBJ2-4
TGCGCCAGCAGTCAAACTAAACAGGGGGCGGAGCGGGACATTCAGTACTTC
CASSQTKQGAERDIQYF
>TRBV25-1|NA|NA|TRBJ2-3
TGTGCCAGCAGTGAAGGGCCCTATTCGCGCACAGATACGCAGTATTTT
CASSEGPYSRTDTQYF
>TRBV10-3|TRBD1|NA|TRBJ1-1
TGTGCCATCAGAGGAGGGGGCGATTATAGAGGGAACACTGAAGCTTTCTTT
CAIRGGGDYRGNTEAFF
>TRBV6-5|TRBD1|NA|TRBJ2-3
TGTGCCAGCAGTAGCCAGGGGGCGCTGACAGATACGCAGTATTTT
CASSSQGALTDTQYF
>TRBV18|NA|NA|TRBJ2-6
TGTGCCAGCTCACGGCGAGGTCCTGGGGCCAACGTCCTGACTTTC
CASSRRGPGANVLTF
>TRBV28|TRBD1|once|TRBJ1-2
TGTGCCAGCAGGGTAGGGGGTACAGGGGTTGGCTACACCTTC
CASRVGGTGVGYTF
>TRBV18|NA|NA|TRBJ2-7
TGTGCCAGCTCACCGGCTCAGTCCTACGAGCAGTACTTC
CASSPAQSYEQYF
>TRBV5-1|NA|NA|TRBJ2-2
TGCGCCAGCAGCTCTCTCGCGAACACCGGGGAGCTGTTTTTT
CASSSLANTGELFF
>TRBV5-1|TRBD2|NA|TRBJ2-1
TGCGCCAGCAGCTCCGTACGACTAGCGGGAGTTCCTGAGCAGTTCTTC
CASSSVRLAGVPEQFF
>TRBV30|NA|few|TRBJ2-1
TGTGCCTGGACACAGGACGACTACAATGAGCAGTTCTTC
CAWTQDDYNEQFF
>TRBV29-1|NA|few|TRBJ2-1
TGCAGCGTTGTTTTGGGGGCTGAGCGACAGTTCTTC
CSVVLGAERQFF
>TRBV10-3|NA|few|TRBJ2-7
TGTGCCATCAGAGAAGAGGGCGGTTCCTACGAGCAGTACTTC
CAIREEGGSYEQYF
>TRBV4-1|NA|NA|TRBJ1-2
TGCGCCAGCAGCCAAGGGTCTGCGGGGAACTATGGCTACACCTTC
CASSQGSAGNYGYTF
>TRBV7-2|TRBD2|NA|TRBJ2-3
TGTGCCAGCAGCTTGACTAGCGGCACAGATACGCAGTATTTT
CASSLTSGTDTQYF
>TRBV28|TRBD1|NA|TRBJ1-2
TGTGCCAGCAGTTCGACAGGGGGGAGAGCTGGCTACACCTTC
CASSSTGGRAGYTF
>TRBV6-1|TRBD1|NA|TRBJ1-5
TGTGCCAGCAGTGACGGACAGGGCAATCAGCCCCAGCATTTT
CASSDGQGNQPQHF
>TRBV5-1|TRBD1|NA|TRBJ2-7
TGCGCCAGCAGCTTGGGATCGTCCGGGACAGGGCCTTACGAGCAGTACTTC
CASSLGSSGTGPYEQYF
>TRBV28|TRBD1|NA|TRBJ1-2
TGTGCCTCTCGATCAGGGGGGTTAGGCGGCTACACCTTC
CASRSGGLGGYTF
>TRBV5-5|NA|NA|TRBJ1-2
TGTGCCAGCAGTCGGGACTATCAGGGCTACACCTTC
CASSRDYQGYTF
>TRBV7-8|TRBD2|NA|TRBJ2-7
TGTGCCAGCAGCTTAGCGCTCGGGGGGTCGGTCGAGCAGTACTTC
CASSLALGGSVEQYF
>TRBV5-1|TRBD1|NA|TRBJ1-1
TGCGCCAGCAGGGACAGGGCGGGCACTGAAGCTTTCTTT
CASRDRAGTEAFF
>TRBV29-1|NA|NA|TRBJ1-1
TGCAGCGTTCGTCCAGGCGGGATCGACACTGAAGCTTTCTTT
CSVRPGGIDTEAFF
>TRBV15|TRBD2|NA|TRBJ2-1
TGTGCCACCAGCAGAGTGCCGACTAGCGGGTCCTACAATGAGCAGTTCTTC
CATSRVPTSGSYNEQFF
>TRBV30|NA|NA|TRBJ2-5
TGTGCCTGGGGGGACTTTGAAGAGACCCAGTACTTC
CAWGDFEETQYF
>TRBV6-5|TRBD2|few|TRBJ2-3
TGTGCCAGCAGACGGGGACTAGCTGGGACAGATACGCAGTATTTT
CASRRGLAGTDTQYF
>TRBV6-1|NA|NA|TRBJ2-5
TGTGCCAGCAGTCCACGCCGGGATAAAGAGACCCAGTACTTC
CASSPRRDKETQYF
>TRBV5-1|TRBD1|once|TRBJ2-5
TGCGCCAGCAGCTTGCAAGGGGGCGCGGGAGAGACCCAGTACTTC
CASSLQGGAGETQYF
>TRBV5-1|TRBD2|NA|TRBJ2-1
TGCGCCAGCAGCTTGGCCAGCGGGGGACTAGCGGGAGGGCAGAATGAGCAGTTCTTC
CASSLASGGLAGGQNEQFF
>TRBV28|TRBD1|NA|TRBJ1-5
TGTGCCAGCAGTACAGGGGGCGAGCATCAGCCCCAGCATTTT
CASSTGGEHQPQHF
>TRBV18|TRBD1|NA|TRBJ2-3
TGTGCCAGCTGTGGGACAGGTGGCACAGATACGCAGTATTTT
CASCGTGGTDTQYF
>TRBV5-4|TRBD1|few|TRBJ1-1
TGTGCCAGCAGCAAACGACAGGGGGCTGAAGCTTTCTTT
CASSKRQGAEAFF
>TRBV5-1|TRBD1|NA|TRBJ2-1
TGCGCCAGCAGCTTAGGTGGACAGGGTGGGAATGAGCAGTTCTTC
CASSLGGQGGNEQFF
>TRBV9|NA|few|TRBJ1-4
TGTGCCAGCAGCGTAGGCCGTACGAGGGTTACTAATGAAAAACTGTTTTTT
CASSVGRTRVTNEKLFF
>TRBV10-3|NA|NA|TRBJ1-5
TGTGCCATCAGTGAGTGGGCGGGTCAGCCCCAGCATTTT
CAISEWAGQPQHF
>TRBV4-1|NA|NA|TRBJ1-2
TGCGCCAGCAGCCAAGACAGGGAAAACTATGGCTACACCTTC
CASSQDRENYGYTF